A single sample gave rise to the 2 T cell receptor beta chains below, sequenced in a study. TCRdb fed the 5' RACE reads into MiXCR, producing one record per CDR3 protein. In the table there are tens of thousands of distinct CDR3 sequences, approximately 26% of which are singletons. Treg sorting used a CD4+CD25+CD127-/low gate. Sequenced material: tumor-infiltrating Tregs sorted from the breast tumor. Receptors originate from a female donor with breast cancer.

A few counts support this clonotype. The chain carries TRBV5-5 and TRBJ2-5; TRBD1 matches at 8 bases. The CDR3 covers 14 residues. Germline lookup yields CDR1 SGHKS and CDR2 YYEKEE (reference sequence). The J segment lost 7 bases and the V segment lost 2 bases, leaving 7 bases of the junction unmatched. CDR3 residues: CASSFVQGERTQYF. The CDR3 DNA sequence: TGTGCCAGCAGCTTCGTACAGGGGGAAAGGACCCAGTACTTC.

There are a few counts of this clonotype. V is TRBV6-2 or TRBV6-3 and J is TRBJ2-7; a possible D gene is TRBD1 (5 bases). Trimming took 0 bases from V and 0 from J, leaving 9 bases between them. CDR1 is MNHEY, CDR2 SVGEGT, per germline. There are 15 residues in the CDR3. CDR3 in amino acids: CASSYSHRSSYEQYF. The CDR3 nucleotides read TGTGCCAGCAGTTACTCGCACAGGAGCTCCTACGAGCAGTACTTC.